These 23 T cell receptor beta chains came from one sample sequenced in a study of blood T cell repertoires in COVID-19. Using immunoSEQ multiplex PCR, the repertoire was profiled, and TCRdb retains in-frame clones only, with some absent. The repertoire holds 65,000 to 90,000 clones, with approximately 79% as singletons. Sequences were obtained from peripheral blood. The receptors here all came from a man between 65 and 85 years old with active or convalescent COVID-19.

The chain combines TRBV29-1 with TRBJ1-6, with 10 nucleotides matching TRBD1. This CDR3 has 13 amino acids. Germline CDR1 is SQVTM and CDR2 is ANQGSEA. V dropped 7 bases and J dropped 8; count of bases not matched to a gene: 5. CDR3 amino acids: CSARDRGDSPLHF. For the CDR3, the DNA is TGCAGCGCCCGGGACAGGGGCGATTCACCCCTCCACTTT.

The chain is built from TRBV30 and TRBJ2-5, with TRBD1 as a possible D gene (6 bases). V was pared by 1 base and J by 1 base, with 7 bases between. This CDR3 is 13 amino acids long. Looked up from germline, CDR1 is GTSNPN and CDR2 is SVGIG (reference sequence). The CDR3 bases are TGTGCCTGGAGTGGACAGGTCCAAGAGACCCAGTACTTC. Its translation: CAWSGQVQETQYF.

In the case of this clone: The identical CDR3 is also encoded by other nucleotide sequences in the sample. The chain couples TRBV19 to TRBJ1-1; weak D call: TRBD1 (5 bases). The CDR3 has 15 amino acids. The V and J ends lost 1 base and 0 bases respectively, with 9 bases between them. The germline gives CDR1 LNHDA, CDR2 SQIVND (reference sequence). CDR3 bases: TGTGCCAGTAGTATAGCTCCAGGGATGAACACTGAAGCTTTCTTT. This sequence encodes CASSIAPGMNTEAFF.

This chain joins TRBV7-2 and TRBJ2-3; 9 bases are a match to TRBD2. V dropped 5 bases and J dropped 4; count of bases not matched to a gene: 13. The V gene's germline CDR1 is SGHTA and CDR2 FQGNSA. This CDR3 comprises 17 residues. This CDR3 is CASSNSGGIAPPDTQYF. The DNA of the CDR3 is TGTGCCAGCAGCAACAGCGGGGGGATAGCCCCACCAGATACGCAGTATTTT. Based on the CDR3 plus reference TRBV7-2 and TRBJ2-3, the full variable domain is GAGVSQSPSNKVTEKGKDVELRCDPISGHTALYWYRQSLGQGLEFLIYFQGNSAPDKSGLPSDRFSAERTGGSVSTLTIQRTQQEDSAVYLCASSNSGGIAPPDTQYFGPGTRLTVL.

The chain links TRBV5-5 to TRBJ2-3; TRBD1 agrees at 7 bases. The CDR3 extends over 14 amino acids. Germline trimming cut 4 bases from V and 4 bases from J; bases unmatched to any gene: 6. Germline V CDR1 and CDR2: SGHKS, YYEKEE (reference sequence). The CDR3 here is CASSLDRYADTQYF. CDR3 in DNA: TGTGCCAGCAGCCTGGACAGGTACGCAGATACGCAGTATTTT.

The genes are TRBV7-9 and TRBJ1-3; no clear D. The CDR3 extends over 13 amino acids. CDR1 is SEHNR and CDR2 is FQNEAQ in the germline V gene (reference sequence). Trimming took 2 bases from V and 4 from J, leaving 6 bases between them. CDR3 loop: CASSLREGNTIYF. The CDR3 DNA is TGTGCCAGCAGCTTACGCGAGGGAAACACCATATATTTT.

The V gene is TRBV11-2, the J gene TRBJ1-1, with TRBD1 matching 10 bases. V shed 3 bases, J shed 5 bases, and the junction held 12 bases outside the gene matches. The CDR3 totals 17 residues. Germline loops: CDR1 SGHAT, CDR2 FQNNGV. CDR3 region: CASSFRPGTGVGTEAFF. The DNA of the CDR3 is TGTGCCAGCAGCTTCCGTCCCGGGACAGGGGTAGGAACTGAAGCTTTCTTT.

The V and J genes are TRBV2 and TRBJ1-1; D is unclear. Germline loops: CDR1 SNHLY, CDR2 FYNNEI. Trimming stripped 7 bases from V and 3 bases from J, with 9 bases between. The CDR3 totals 12 residues. The CDR3 DNA sequence: TGTGCCAGCACCGGTGAGGACACTGAAGCTTTCTTT. As protein: CASTGEDTEAFF.

This clone has at least ten counts. This chain uses TRBV6-1 with TRBJ2-6; D is ambiguous. Germline loops: CDR1 MNHNS, CDR2 SASEGT. The CDR3 covers 18 residues. Trimming stripped 1 base from V and 3 bases from J, with 16 bases between. The CDR3 region has the DNA TGTGCCAGCAGTGAAGGAGAGAGGCTCTCTTTTGGGGCCAACGTCCTGACTTTC. Protein sequence: CASSEGERLSFGANVLTF.

The V and J genes are TRBV25-1 and TRBJ1-6; TRBD1 matches 9 bases. Per the germline V gene, CDR1 is MGHDK and CDR2 is SYGVNS. J lost 10 bases, V lost 8 bases, and 9 bases had no gene match. There are 14 residues in the CDR3. The CDR3 DNA is TGTGCCAGCTCGCGGCGGGACAGGGACTCACCCCTCCACTTT. It codes for CASSRRDRDSPLHF.

This sequence joins TRBV28 and TRBJ1-4; no firm D call. The CDR3 runs to 12 residues. V lost 6 bases and J lost 3, with 5 bases in between. CDR1 is MDHEN and CDR2 is SYDVKM in the germline V gene. In nucleotides, the CDR3 is TGTGCCAGCAGCCCAGCTAATGAAAAACTGTTTTTT. Its translation is CASSPANEKLFF.

The rearrangement uses TRBV29-1 and TRBJ2-5, with 8 bases that match TRBD2. CDR3 length: 16 residues. Trimming at V came to 0 bases and at J to 4 bases, leaving 10 bases not matched to a gene. CDR1 is SQVTM and CDR2 is ANQGSEA in the germline V gene. CDR3 sequence: CSVEEMRGGIPETQYF. In nucleotides, the CDR3 is TGCAGCGTTGAAGAGATGCGCGGGGGGATTCCAGAGACCCAGTACTTC.

A word on this clone: This clone may be a read error of a much larger clone one base away. This rearrangement joins TRBV5-1 to TRBJ1-1; the D gene is possibly TRBD1 (6 bases). The CDR3 has 14 residues. Germline V lookup: CDR1 SGHRS, CDR2 YFSETQ. The CDR3 nucleotides are TGCGCCGGCAGCCAATGGACAGCGAACACTGAAGCTTTCTTT. Residues: CAGSQWTANTEAFF.

This clone was recorded at least ten times. The CDR3 DNA reads as TGTGCCAGCAGCCTAACGTCCGGACTAGCTCTTAACGAGCAGTACTTC. Protein sequence: CASSLTSGLALNEQYF. The chain recombines TRBV7-2 with TRBJ2-7, with 8 bases identical to TRBD2. The CDR3 totals 16 residues. The ends lost 5 bases at V and 5 bases at J; junction bases unmatched: 14. Germline V gives CDR1 SGHTA, CDR2 FQGNSA.

This clone turned up a few times. CDR3 coding DNA: TGTGCCAGCAGCCGAGGGACTAGCGGTACCTACGAGCAGTACTTC. This codes for CASSRGTSGTYEQYF. The chain joins TRBV4-2 to TRBJ2-7, with 11 bases identical to TRBD2. V shed 4 bases, J shed 2 bases, and the junction held 4 bases outside the gene matches. The CDR3 spans 15 residues. Germline CDR1 reads LGHNA; CDR2 reads YNFKEQ.

The chain uses TRBV24-1 and TRBJ2-3, with 9 bases lining up with TRBD1. This CDR3 is built from 13 residues. CDR1 and CDR2 from the germline V gene are KGHDR and SFDVKD. Losses at the gene ends were 7 bases for V and 6 bases for J; bases not matched to a gene: 4. CDR3 sequence: CATRDRGWDTQYF. The CDR3 nucleotides are TGTGCCACCAGAGACAGGGGGTGGGATACGCAGTATTTT.

V is TRBV3-1 (or the pseudogene TRBV3-2) and J is TRBJ1-1; D might be TRBD1 (6 bases). The CDR3 is made up of 13 amino acids. Trimming pared 4 bases from V and 10 bases from J, leaving 16 bases between. Germline V lookup: CDR1 LGHDT, CDR2 YNNKEL (reference sequence). CDR3 sequence: CASSPGTTVSAFF. The CDR3 DNA follows: TGTGCCAGCAGCCCGGGGACAACGGTCTCAGCTTTCTTT.

The V and J genes are TRBV11-3 and TRBJ2-3, with D perhaps TRBD1 (6 bases). The CDR3 consists of 15 residues. Germline V gene lookup returns CDR1 SGHNT and CDR2 YENEEA. Trimming cost V 5 bases and J 6 bases, with 18 bases left between them. This CDR3 reads CASSRGNLGGDTQYF. The CDR3, as DNA: TGTGCCAGCAGCCGGGGTAACTTAGGGGGTGATACGCAGTATTTT.

CDR3 DNA sequence: TGCGCCAGCAGCCAAGTAACGGCGGCCCCTCGGAACGAGCAGTACTTC. Residues: CASSQVTAAPRNEQYF. This sequence joins TRBV4-1 and TRBJ2-7; no clear D gene. The length of the CDR3 is 16 residues. Trimming took 1 base from V and 5 from J, leaving 18 bases between them. The germline gives CDR1 MGHRA, CDR2 YSYEKL.

The chain employs TRBV7-9 and TRBJ2-5; 8 bases are a match to TRBD2. The CDR3 is made up of 17 amino acids. With 2 bases clipped from V and 0 bases from J, the junction kept 8 bases outside the gene matches. The V gene's germline CDR1 is SEHNR and CDR2 FQNEAQ (reference sequence). This chain's CDR3 is CASSLFDGGADQETQYF. DNA for the CDR3: TGTGCCAGCAGCTTATTCGACGGGGGGGCCGACCAAGAGACCCAGTACTTC.

V is TRBV30 and J is TRBJ1-1; maybe TRBD1 (5 bases). Looked up from germline, CDR1 is GTSNPN and CDR2 is SVGIG (reference sequence). V shed 0 bases and J shed 1 base, with 18 bases lying between them. The CDR3 is 17 amino acids. The CDR3 reads CAWSVKKAGFGNTEAFF. CDR3 bases: TGTGCCTGGAGTGTAAAAAAAGCAGGGTTTGGGAACACTGAAGCTTTCTTT.

The J gene is TRBJ1-1, the V gene TRBV19, with D perhaps matching TRBD1 (5 bases). V was trimmed by 7 bases and J by 3 bases, leaving 18 bases between them. In germline, CDR1 is LNHDA, CDR2 SQIVND (reference sequence). The CDR3 has 15 residues. The CDR3 protein is CASTRQTPYDTEAFF. CDR3 nucleotide sequence: TGTGCCAGTACCAGACAGACCCCCTACGACACTGAAGCTTTCTTT.

The genes are TRBV7-2 and TRBJ2-3, with 9 bases lining up with TRBD2. J gave up 2 bases and V 6 bases, and 6 bases lay outside the gene matches. This CDR3 region has 15 residues. CDR1 SGHTA and CDR2 FQGNSA come from the germline V gene. This CDR3 is CASRYLAGNTDTQYF. In nucleotides, the CDR3 is TGTGCCAGCAGGTATCTAGCGGGGAACACAGATACGCAGTATTTT. Filled out from reference TRBV7-2 and TRBJ2-3, the complete variable domain reads GAGVSQSPSNKVTEKGKDVELRCDPISGHTALYWYRQSLGQGLEFLIYFQGNSAPDKSGLPSDRFSAERTGGSVSTLTIQRTQQEDSAVYLCASRYLAGNTDTQYFGPGTRLTVL.